This T cell receptor beta chain was identified in a study of blood T cell repertoires in COVID-19. Study-wide context: Samples came from the United States, Italy and Spain, spanning acute and convalescent COVID-19.

The length of the CDR3 is 15 residues. In germline, CDR1 is SNHLY, CDR2 FYNNEI. Germline trimming cut 6 bases from V and 5 bases from J; bases unmatched to any gene: 6. As handled by the study authors: Quantification of nucleated cells was approximated via reference gene primer amplification. Only in-frame clones appear in the TCRdb table, and some are missing; sequencing was by immunoSEQ multiplex PCR. V and J calls and clone size come straight from that table; D and trimming were deduced from the DNA. The repertoire includes more than 150,000 clones, 89% of them detected once, and 2.5% to 3.5% sits in the top ten.

The receptor was isolated from a man aged 60 to 75 with acute or convalescent COVID-19. Sequencing input: peripheral blood. The V and J genes are TRBV2 and TRBJ1-6; TRBD1 matches 8 bases. Here the CDR3 reads CASRKTGANNSPLHF. CDR3 DNA: TGTGCCAGCAGAAAGACAGGGGCGAATAATTCACCCCTCCACTTT.